Here is one T cell receptor (beta chain) with its context. Its antigen target is currently unknown. No base quality information exists; no much larger clone differs at one position. Ficoll-Paque density gradient centrifugation was used to isolate PBMCs. The data belong to a study of T-cell memory formation after mild COVID-19 (dated by TCRdb to about 2021). For context, the study as a whole: Most TCR sequence clusters were specific to one of the two donors. In a couple of donors, T-cell clones that expanded and contracted after mild COVID-19 were followed by sequencing TCRalpha and TCRbeta repertoires longitudinally. Two young, previously healthy adult volunteers made up the cohort, one male and one female.

In the germline V gene, CDR1 corresponds to SGHRS and CDR2 to YFSETQ. The V end loses 1 base and the J end loses 4 bases, and a stretch of 11 bases separates them. Taken from cysteine to phenylalanine, the CDR3 has 14 residues. Only the CDR3 DNA stays, 42 bases, in frame from base 1. The data were produced on an Illumina NovaSeq 6000. Using 5'RACE with constant-segment primers, TCRalpha and TCRbeta cDNA libraries were constructed, with sample barcodes and unique molecular identifiers added in the process. RNA was extracted from every sample with Trizol reagent. The libraries were amplified in two PCR steps, and the second step added a second sample barcode and Illumina TruSeq adapters. The libraries were sequenced on an Illumina NovaSeq using 2 x 150 bp paired-end reads. The authors processed their data as follows. Reads were demultiplexed and collapsed into UMI-guided consensus sequences with migec v1.2.7. Using mixcr v2.1.11, the UMI consensuses were aligned to TRA and TRB V and J templates and assembled into clonotypes. Clonotypes were classified as expanded or contracted when called significant by both edgeR and NoisET, with noise models trained on biological replicates. For edgeR calls, the thresholds were a false discovery rate-adjusted p below 0.01 and a log2 fold-change of 1. PCA with hierarchical clustering of max-normalized trajectories of the 1000 most abundant clonotypes was used as exploratory dynamics analysis. Each responding clone was given a CD4 or CD8 phenotype based on the CD4+ and CD8+ repertoires, which had been sequenced separately. TCRdb trimmed the raw reads at Q25, called clones with MiXCR and kept productive beta chains. Each entry is one CDR3 protein sequence, shown with its most common DNA and genes. Here the V and J calls rest on TCRdb's processing, not on the authors' analysis. Within this sample are around 340,000 distinct CDR3 sequences, with 13% to 15% of them counted one time only. The ten largest make up 22% of the sample.

The full study reports these points: Some responding clones were detected in pre-infection memory, suggesting pre-existing cross-reactive memory T cells joined the SARS-CoV-2 response. The study included only two mild cases, and larger cohorts that include severe cases with pre-infection samples were judged to be necessary. Whether the second-wave clones peaking on day 37 were SARS-CoV-2 specific was not confirmed. Contracting CD4+ clones appeared mostly in the CM and EM memory subsets, whereas CD8+ clones were enriched in EMRA. Clones that contracted from day 15 to 85 showed balanced CD4/CD8 phenotypes, whereas a second wave of clones that expanded from day 15 to 37 leaned towards CD4+.

The sequencing sample was made of PBMCs or a T cell subset sorted from them (not recorded which). The receptor chain draws on TRBV5-1 and TRBJ1-2; the D gene cannot be resolved reliably. The clonotype comes from a man aged 18 to 30 who had mild COVID-19 (a few samples of this study predate the infection). The sample titles of this study are shuffled in the database, so cell type and time point are left out; the donor was told from shared clones. The nucleotide sequence reads as follows: TGCGCCAGCAGCTTGATGTCGCCCCCCTATGGCTACACCTTC. It encodes CASSLMSPPYGYTF. Joined to the reference TRBV5-1 and TRBJ1-2 proteins, this CDR3 gives the full variable domain: KAGVTQTPRYLIKTRGQQVTLSCSPISGHRSVSWYQQTPGQGLQFLFEYFSETQRNKGNFPGRFSGRQFSNSRSEMNVSTLELGDSALYLCASSLMSPPYGYTFGSGTRLTVV.